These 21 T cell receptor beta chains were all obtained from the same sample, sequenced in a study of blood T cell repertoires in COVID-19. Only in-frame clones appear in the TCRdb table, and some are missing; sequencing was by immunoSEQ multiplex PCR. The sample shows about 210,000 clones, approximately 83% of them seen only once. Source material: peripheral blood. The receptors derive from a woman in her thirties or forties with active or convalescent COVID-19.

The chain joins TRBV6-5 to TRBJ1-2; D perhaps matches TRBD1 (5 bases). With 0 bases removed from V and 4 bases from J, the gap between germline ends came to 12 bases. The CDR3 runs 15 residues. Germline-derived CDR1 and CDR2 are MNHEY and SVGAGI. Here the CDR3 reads CASSYSAQAFYGYTF. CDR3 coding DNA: TGTGCCAGCAGTTACTCGGCACAGGCCTTCTATGGCTACACCTTC.

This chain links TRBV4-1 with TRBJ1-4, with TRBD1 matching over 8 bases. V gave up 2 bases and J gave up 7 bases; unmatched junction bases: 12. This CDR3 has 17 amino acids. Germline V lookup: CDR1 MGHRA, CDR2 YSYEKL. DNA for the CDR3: TGCGCCAGCAGCCAACCTTACTCCCGGGACAGGACTGAAAAACTGTTTTTT. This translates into CASSQPYSRDRTEKLFF.

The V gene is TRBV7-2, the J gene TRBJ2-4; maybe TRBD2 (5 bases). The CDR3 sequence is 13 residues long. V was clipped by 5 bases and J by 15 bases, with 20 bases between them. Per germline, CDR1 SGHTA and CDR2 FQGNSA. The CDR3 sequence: CASSPNARRYAYF. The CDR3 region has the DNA TGTGCCAGCAGCCCTAATGCTAGGAGGTATGCGTACTTC.

Written as DNA, the CDR3 is TGTGCCAGCAGTGAAAGGGGACAGGGGCACTCGAACACTGAAGCTTTCTTT. Translation gives CASSERGQGHSNTEAFF. The chain couples TRBV6-1 to TRBJ1-1; 10 nucleotides align to TRBD1. From germline, CDR1 is MNHNS and CDR2 SASEGT. The CDR3 extends over 17 amino acids. V gave up 2 bases and J gave up 1 base; unmatched junction bases: 7.

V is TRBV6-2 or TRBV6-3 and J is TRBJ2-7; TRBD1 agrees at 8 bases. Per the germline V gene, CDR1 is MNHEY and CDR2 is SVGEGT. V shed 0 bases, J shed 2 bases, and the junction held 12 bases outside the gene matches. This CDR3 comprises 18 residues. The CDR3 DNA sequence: TGTGCCAGCAGTTACTCGTTTCTTTCGGGACAGGATACCTACGAGCAGTACTTC. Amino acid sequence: CASSYSFLSGQDTYEQYF.

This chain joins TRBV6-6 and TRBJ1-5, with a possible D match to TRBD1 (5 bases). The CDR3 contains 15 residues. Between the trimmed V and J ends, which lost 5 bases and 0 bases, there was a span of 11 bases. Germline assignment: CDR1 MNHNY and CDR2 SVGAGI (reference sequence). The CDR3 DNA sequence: TGTGCCAGCAGTCCGACAGAGATTAGCAATCAGCCCCAGCATTTT. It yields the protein CASSPTEISNQPQHF.

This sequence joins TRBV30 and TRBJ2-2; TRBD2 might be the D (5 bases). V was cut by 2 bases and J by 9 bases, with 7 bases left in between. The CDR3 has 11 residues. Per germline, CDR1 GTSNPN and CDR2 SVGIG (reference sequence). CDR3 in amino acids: CAWSLTRELFF. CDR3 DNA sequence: TGTGCCTGGAGTCTGACTAGGGAGCTGTTTTTT. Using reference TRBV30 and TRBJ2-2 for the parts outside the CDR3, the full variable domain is SQTIHQWPATLVQPVGSPLSLECTVEGTSNPNLYWYRQAAGRGLQLLFYSVGIGQISSEVPQNLSASRPQDRQFILSSKKLLLSDSGFYLCAWSLTRELFFGEGSRLTVL.

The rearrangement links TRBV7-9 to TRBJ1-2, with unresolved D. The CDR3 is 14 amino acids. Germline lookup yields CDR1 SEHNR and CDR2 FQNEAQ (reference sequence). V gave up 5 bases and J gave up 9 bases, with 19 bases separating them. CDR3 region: CASSTSGIPGSYTF. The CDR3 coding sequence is TGTGCCAGCAGCACCTCCGGGATTCCCGGGAGCTACACCTTC. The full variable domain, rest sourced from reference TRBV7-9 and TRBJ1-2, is DTGVSQNPRHKITKRGQNVTFRCDPISEHNRLYWYRQTLGQGPEFLTYFQNEAQLEKSRLLSDRFSAERPKGSFSTLEIQRTEQGDSAMYLCASSTSGIPGSYTFGSGTRLTVV.

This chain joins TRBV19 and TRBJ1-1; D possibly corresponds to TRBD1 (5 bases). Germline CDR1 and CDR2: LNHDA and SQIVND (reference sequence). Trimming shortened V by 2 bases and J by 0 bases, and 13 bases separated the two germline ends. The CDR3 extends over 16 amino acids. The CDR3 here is CASSILGAAMNTEAFF. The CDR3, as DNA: TGTGCCAGTAGTATATTAGGGGCGGCAATGAACACTGAAGCTTTCTTT.

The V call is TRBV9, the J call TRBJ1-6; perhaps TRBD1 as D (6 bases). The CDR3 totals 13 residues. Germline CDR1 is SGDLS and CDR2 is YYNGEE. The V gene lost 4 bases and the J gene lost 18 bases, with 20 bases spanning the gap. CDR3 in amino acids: CASSSSPGQISHF. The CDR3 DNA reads TGTGCCAGCAGCTCCTCCCCGGGACAAATTTCCCACTTT.

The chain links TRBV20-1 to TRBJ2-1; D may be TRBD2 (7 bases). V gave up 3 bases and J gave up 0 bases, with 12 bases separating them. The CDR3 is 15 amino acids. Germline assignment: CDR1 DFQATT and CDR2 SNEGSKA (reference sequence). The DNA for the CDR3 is TGCAGTGCTAGTAGGCGGGGGCCCTCCTACAATGAGCAGTTCTTC. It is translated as CSASRRGPSYNEQFF.

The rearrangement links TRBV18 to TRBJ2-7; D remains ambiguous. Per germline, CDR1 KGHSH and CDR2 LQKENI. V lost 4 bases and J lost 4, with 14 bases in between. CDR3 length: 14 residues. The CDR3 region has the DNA TGTGCCAGCTCACATGAGGCTACACCTTACGAGCAGTACTTC. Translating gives CASSHEATPYEQYF. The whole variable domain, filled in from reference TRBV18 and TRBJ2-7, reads NAGVMQNPRHLVRRRGQEARLRCSPMKGHSHVYWYRQLPEEGLKFMVYLQKENIIDESGMPKERFSAEFPKEGPSILRIQQVVRGDSAAYFCASSHEATPYEQYFGPGTRLTVT.

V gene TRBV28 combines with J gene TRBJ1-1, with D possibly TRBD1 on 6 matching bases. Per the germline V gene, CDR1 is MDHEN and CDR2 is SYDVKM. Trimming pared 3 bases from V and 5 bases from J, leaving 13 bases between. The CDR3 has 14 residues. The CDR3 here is CASSLKGVGTEAFF. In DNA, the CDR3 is TGTGCCAGCAGTTTGAAGGGGGTAGGGACTGAAGCTTTCTTT. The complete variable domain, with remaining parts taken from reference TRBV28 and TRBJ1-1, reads DVKVTQSSRYLVKRTGEKVFLECVQDMDHENMFWYRQDPGLGLRLIYFSYDVKMKEKGDIPEGYSVSREKKERFSLILESASTNQTSMYLCASSLKGVGTEAFFGQGTRLTVV.

CDR3 nucleotide sequence: TGTGCCAGCAGTCATACAGGTTCCTACGAGCAGTACTTC. Its translation is CASSHTGSYEQYF. The rearrangement links TRBV16 to TRBJ2-7; a possible D gene is TRBD1 (5 bases). Germline V gene data show CDR1 as KGHSY and CDR2 as FQNENV. Trimming left V 6 bases short and J 1 base short, with 10 bases between. The CDR3 is 13 residues long. Full variable domain (missing parts from reference TRBV16 and TRBJ2-7): GEEVAQTPKHLVRGEGQKAKLYCAPIKGHSYVFWYQQVLKNEFKFLISFQNENVFDETGMPKERFSAKCLPNSPCSLEIQATKLEDSAVYFCASSHTGSYEQYFGPGTRLTVT.

The CDR3: CAWSLAGRDSPLHF. The CDR3 nucleotides are TGTGCCTGGAGTCTAGCAGGGAGGGACTCACCCCTCCACTTT. The chain links TRBV30 to TRBJ1-6; TRBD1 is a possible D gene (5 bases). Germline CDR1 GTSNPN, CDR2 SVGIG (reference sequence). The CDR3 is 14 residues long. Trimming shortened V by 2 bases and J by 10 bases, and 15 bases separated the two germline ends.

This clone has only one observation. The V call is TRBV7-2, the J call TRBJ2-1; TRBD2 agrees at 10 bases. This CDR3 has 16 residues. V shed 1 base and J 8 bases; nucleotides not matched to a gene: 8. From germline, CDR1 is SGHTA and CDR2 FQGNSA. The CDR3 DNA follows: TGTGCCAGCAGCTTAGGATCTAGCGGGGGATTCGATGAGCAGTTCTTC. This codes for CASSLGSSGGFDEQFF. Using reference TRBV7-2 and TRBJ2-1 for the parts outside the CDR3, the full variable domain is GAGVSQSPSNKVTEKGKDVELRCDPISGHTALYWYRQSLGQGLEFLIYFQGNSAPDKSGLPSDRFSAERTGGSVSTLTIQRTQQEDSAVYLCASSLGSSGGFDEQFFGPGTRLTVL.

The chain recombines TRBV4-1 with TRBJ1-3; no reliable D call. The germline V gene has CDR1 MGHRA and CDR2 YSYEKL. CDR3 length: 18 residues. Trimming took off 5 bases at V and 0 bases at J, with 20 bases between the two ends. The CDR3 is CASSSRDRAQISGNTIYF. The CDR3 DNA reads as TGCGCCAGCAGCTCCCGGGATAGAGCCCAAATCTCTGGAAACACCATATATTTT.

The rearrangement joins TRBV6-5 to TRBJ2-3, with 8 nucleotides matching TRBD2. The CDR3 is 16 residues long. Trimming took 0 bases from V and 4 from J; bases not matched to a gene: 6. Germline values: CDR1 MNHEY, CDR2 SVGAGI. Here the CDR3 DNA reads TGTGCCAGCAGTTACTCCGGAGCGGGAGTAGCAGATACGCAGTATTTT. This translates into CASSYSGAGVADTQYF.

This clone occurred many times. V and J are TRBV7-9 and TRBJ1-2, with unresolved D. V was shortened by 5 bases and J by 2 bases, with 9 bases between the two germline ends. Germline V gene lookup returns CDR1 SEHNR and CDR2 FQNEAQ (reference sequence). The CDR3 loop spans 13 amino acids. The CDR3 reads CASSGLLNYGYTF. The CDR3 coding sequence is TGTGCCAGCAGCGGACTTTTGAACTATGGCTACACCTTC. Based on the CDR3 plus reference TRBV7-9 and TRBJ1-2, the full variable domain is DTGVSQNPRHKITKRGQNVTFRCDPISEHNRLYWYRQTLGQGPEFLTYFQNEAQLEKSRLLSDRFSAERPKGSFSTLEIQRTEQGDSAMYLCASSGLLNYGYTFGSGTRLTVV.

CDR3 sequence reads: CAWGQYNSPLHF. The DNA of the CDR3 is TGTGCCTGGGGGCAGTATAATTCACCCCTCCACTTT. The chain links TRBV30 to TRBJ1-6, with D unclear. The V gene's germline CDR1 is GTSNPN and CDR2 SVGIG (reference sequence). V lost 5 bases to trimming and J lost 4 bases, with 6 bases between them. The CDR3 has 12 amino acids. Full variable domain (outside the CDR3, taken from reference TRBV30 and TRBJ1-6): SQTIHQWPATLVQPVGSPLSLECTVEGTSNPNLYWYRQAAGRGLQLLFYSVGIGQISSEVPQNLSASRPQDRQFILSSKKLLLSDSGFYLCAWGQYNSPLHFGNGTRLTVT.

The CDR3 DNA follows: TGTGCCAGCTCACTAAGGACTAGCGGGCCTTACAATGAGCAGTTCTTC. It yields the protein CASSLRTSGPYNEQFF. V is TRBV18 and J is TRBJ2-1, with 11 bases that match TRBD2. Germline V gene sequence: CDR1 KGHSH, CDR2 LQKENI. CDR3 length: 16 amino acids. V shed 4 bases and J 4 bases; nucleotides not matched to a gene: 6.